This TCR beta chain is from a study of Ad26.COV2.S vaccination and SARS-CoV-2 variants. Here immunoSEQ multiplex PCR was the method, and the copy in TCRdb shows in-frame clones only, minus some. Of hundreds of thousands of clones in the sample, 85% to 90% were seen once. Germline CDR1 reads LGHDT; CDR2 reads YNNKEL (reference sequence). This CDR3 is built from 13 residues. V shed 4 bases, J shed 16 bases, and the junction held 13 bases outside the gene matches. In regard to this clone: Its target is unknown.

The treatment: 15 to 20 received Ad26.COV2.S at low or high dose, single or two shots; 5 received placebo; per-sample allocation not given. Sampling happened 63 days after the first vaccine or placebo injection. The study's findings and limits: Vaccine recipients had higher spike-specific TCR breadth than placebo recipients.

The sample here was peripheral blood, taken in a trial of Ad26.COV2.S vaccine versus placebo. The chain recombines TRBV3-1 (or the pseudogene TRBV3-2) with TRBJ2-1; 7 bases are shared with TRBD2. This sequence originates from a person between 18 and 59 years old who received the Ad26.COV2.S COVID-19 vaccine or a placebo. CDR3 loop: CASSPRTLGLVFF. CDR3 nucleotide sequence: TGTGCCAGCAGCCCCCGTACTCTAGGACTAGTATTCTTC.